This T cell receptor (beta chain) was documented in a study of CD8 T cells in Susac syndrome. Multiple sclerosis controls were treatment-naive patients with stable or active relapsing-remitting disease. TEMRA cells were FACS-enriched and CD8+ and CD4+ T cells negatively isolated. Reverse transcription of roughly 0.45 to 1 ug RNA used random hexamers. Amplification of TCR beta CDR3 spanned 54 Vbeta and 13 Jbeta via immunoSEQ multiplex PCR. MiXCR was run by TCRdb on the immunoSEQ multiplex PCR reads, yielding one entry per CDR3 protein. This sample yields roughly 200,000 distinct CDR3 sequences, of which approximately 96% are seen a single time; 0.093% belongs to the top ten. The CDR3 is 15 amino acids. The germline V gene has CDR1 DFQATT and CDR2 SNEGSKA (reference sequence). Unmatched junction bases numbered 8, after V lost 3 bases and J lost 3 bases.

The sample consisted of CD4+ T cells from PBMCs. The sequence was collected from a human donor with multiple sclerosis. The chain employs TRBV20-1 and TRBJ1-2; TRBD1 agrees at 9 bases. DNA of the CDR3: TGCAGTGCTAGTACGGAGGACAGGGGAGACTATGGCTACACCTTC. Translating gives CSASTEDRGDYGYTF.